What follows are 32 T cell receptor beta chains derived from one specimen sequenced in a study of read filtering for tumor transcriptome and immune sequencing. Molecular barcoded adaptors covering alpha/delta and beta/gamma chains were used on approximately 440 ng RNA. A single record per CDR3 protein comes from TCRdb applying MiXCR to the reads. The sample holds about 40,000 distinct CDR3 sequences, approximately 12% seen once. The sequenced material came from a population of CD138-negative cells sorted from bone marrow. All receptors derive from a donor at least 40 years old with multiple myeloma.

At least ten counts were recorded for this clonotype. The chain carries TRBV7-2 and TRBJ1-5; D gene unclear. Trimming took 4 bases from V and 6 from J, leaving 16 bases between them. Germline CDR1 is SGHTA and CDR2 is FQGNSA. The CDR3 has 15 amino acids. The CDR3 is CASSWAKGSGQPQHF. CDR3 DNA: TGTGCCAGCAGCTGGGCCAAAGGCTCGGGTCAGCCCCAGCATTTT.

This clonotype has at least ten counts. The chain has TRBV20-1 and TRBJ2-2; 8 bases agree with TRBD1. The CDR3 has 15 amino acids. With V trimmed by 6 bases and J by 4 bases, 10 bases remained unmatched. Germline values: CDR1 DFQATT, CDR2 SNEGSKA (reference sequence). The CDR3 region is CSARQGAAPTGELFF. The CDR3 coding sequence is TGCAGTGCACGTCAGGGGGCCGCCCCCACCGGGGAGCTGTTTTTT.

This clonotype was recorded many times. J is TRBJ1-5 and V is TRBV20-1, with D hard to call. Germline V CDR1 and CDR2: DFQATT, SNEGSKA (reference sequence). The CDR3 runs 15 residues. Trimming took off 4 bases at V and 3 bases at J, with 16 bases between the two ends. The CDR3 DNA follows: TGCAGTGCTATTCGGGAAAGGAGTGCCAATCAGCCCCAGCATTTT. Protein sequence: CSAIRERSANQPQHF.

The sample holds many counts of this clonotype. The chain employs TRBV20-1 and TRBJ2-5; a possible D gene is TRBD2 (5 bases). Germline loops: CDR1 DFQATT, CDR2 SNEGSKA (reference sequence). This CDR3 comprises 10 residues. The CDR3 DNA reads TGCAGCCCGAGGGAAGAGACCCAGTACTTC. It codes for CSPREETQYF.

This clonotype was seen only a few times. This may be a read error, as it is one base from a much larger clone. The chain couples TRBV11-2 to TRBJ2-2; D gene ambiguous. V lost 0 bases and J lost 4, with 3 bases in between. The CDR3 loop spans 13 amino acids. Germline CDR1 and CDR2: SGHAT and FQNNGV. The CDR3 loop reads CASSLEVTGELFF. In nucleotides, the CDR3 is TGTGCCAGCAGCTTAGAAGTCACCGGGGAGCTGTTTTTT.

Concerning this clonotype: This sequence may be a read error, since a much larger clone differs from it by one base. The rearrangement joins TRBV18 to TRBJ1-5, with D perhaps TRBD1 (5 bases). The CDR3 has 14 residues. The germline V gene encodes CDR1 KGHSH and CDR2 LQKENI. CDR3 nucleotides: TGTGCCAGCTCCCCAGGGAATGAGAATCGGCCCCAGCATTTT. It encodes CASSPGNENRPQHF. Full variable domain (remainder filled in from reference TRBV18 and TRBJ1-5): NAGVMQNPRHLVRRRGQEARLRCSPMKGHSHVYWYRQLPEEGLKFMVYLQKENIIDESGMPKERFSAEFPKEGPSILRIQQVVRGDSAAYFCASSPGNENRPQHFGDGTRLSIL.

This clonotype has a count of ten or more. The gene calls are TRBV11-3 and TRBJ1-1; D is uncertain. Germline CDR1 is SGHNT and CDR2 is YENEEA. CDR3 length equals 12 residues. Trimming shortened V by 3 bases and J by 3 bases, and 5 bases separated the two germline ends. The CDR3 nucleotides read TGTGCCAGCAGCTTCGCTCACACTGAAGCTTTCTTT. Amino acid sequence: CASSFAHTEAFF.

This clonotype showed up many times. The V and J genes are TRBV20-1 and TRBJ2-7; D unresolved. The germline V gene encodes CDR1 DFQATT and CDR2 SNEGSKA (reference sequence). V gave up 1 base and J gave up 0 bases, with 10 bases separating them. The CDR3 totals 14 residues. The CDR3 loop reads CSARAPTSSYEQYF. In nucleotides, the CDR3 is TGCAGTGCTAGAGCACCTACCAGCTCCTACGAGCAGTACTTC.

This clonotype has ten or more counts. The chain couples TRBV7-9 to TRBJ2-5; no definite D call. This CDR3 is built from 15 residues. Between the trimmed V and J ends, which lost 1 base and 1 base, there was a span of 10 bases. Germline CDR1 reads SEHNR; CDR2 reads FQNEAQ (reference sequence). The CDR3 nucleotides are TGTGCCAGCAGCTTAGATCTGGGGTCCCAAGAGACCCAGTACTTC. Amino acid sequence: CASSLDLGSQETQYF.

Worth noting for this clonotype: This may be a read error, as it is one base from a much larger clone. This chain joins TRBV28 and TRBJ2-6, with 11 nucleotides matching TRBD1. The CDR3 covers 17 residues. CDR1 and CDR2 (germline): MDHEN, SYDVKM. The J segment lost 4 bases and the V segment lost 11 bases, leaving 13 bases of the junction unmatched. CDR3 bases: TGTGCCGGCGCTACGGACAGGGGGCGGTCGGGGGCCAACGTCCTGACTTTC. Translation: CAGATDRGRSGANVLTF.

This clonotype has at least ten counts. This rearrangement joins TRBV5-1 to TRBJ1-1; 9 bases match TRBD1. The CDR3 totals 15 residues. The junction had 4 bases not matched to a gene; V was cut back by 0 bases and J by 4 bases. Germline V gene data show CDR1 as SGHRS and CDR2 as YFSETQ. The CDR3 is CASSLDLTGGTEAFF. CDR3 DNA: TGCGCCAGCAGCTTGGACTTGACAGGGGGCACTGAAGCTTTCTTT. Full variable domain (rest looked up from reference TRBV5-1 and TRBJ1-1): KAGVTQTPRYLIKTRGQQVTLSCSPISGHRSVSWYQQTPGQGLQFLFEYFSETQRNKGNFPGRFSGRQFSNSRSEMNVSTLELGDSALYLCASSLDLTGGTEAFFGQGTRLTVV.

This clonotype appeared many times. J is TRBJ2-6 and V is TRBV28, with D possibly matching TRBD2 (5 bases). Germline V gene lookup returns CDR1 MDHEN and CDR2 SYDVKM. The CDR3 is 17 amino acids. V was clipped by 8 bases and J by 2 bases, with 19 bases between them. CDR3 in DNA: TGTGCCAGCCTGGAACGGGGAGTTATTGCTGGGGCCAACGTCCTGACTTTC. This gives the protein CASLERGVIAGANVLTF.

This clonotype has ten or more counts. The chain couples TRBV10-2 to TRBJ2-5; D unresolved. The CDR3 sequence is 13 residues long. V lost 3 bases to trimming and J lost 7 bases, with 12 bases between them. Looked up from germline, CDR1 is WSHSY and CDR2 is SAAADI. The DNA of the CDR3 is TGCGCCAGCAGTGACCACGGAAGGGCGACCCAGTACTTC. Protein product: CASSDHGRATQYF.

This clonotype was recorded at least ten times. The rearrangement uses TRBV29-1 and TRBJ1-1; 9 bases align to TRBD1. This CDR3 region has 14 residues. Germline V gene data show CDR1 as SQVTM and CDR2 as ANQGSEA. The V and J ends lost 6 bases and 5 bases, in that order; junction bases with no gene match: 10. This CDR3 reads CSVALGTGRTEAFF. The CDR3 region has the DNA TGCAGCGTAGCCCTCGGGACAGGGAGAACTGAAGCTTTCTTT.

This clonotype was seen many times. J is TRBJ2-1 and V is TRBV5-6; possibly TRBD1 for D (6 bases). The germline V gene has CDR1 SGHDT and CDR2 YYEEEE. The CDR3 totals 18 residues. Trimming shortened V by 2 bases and J by 4 bases, and 22 bases separated the two germline ends. The CDR3 region has the DNA TGTGCCAGCAGCTTAGATCAACCGGCAGGGGAATTTTACAATGAGCAGTTCTTC. It specifies CASSLDQPAGEFYNEQFF.

The sample holds many counts of this clonotype. This chain links TRBV18 with TRBJ1-4, with a possible D match to TRBD1 (5 bases). With 6 bases removed from V and 0 bases from J, the gap between germline ends came to 11 bases. Germline loops: CDR1 KGHSH, CDR2 LQKENI. The CDR3 is 15 amino acids. The CDR3 is CASSRGTSTNEKLFF. For the CDR3, the DNA is TGTGCCAGCTCGCGCGGGACTTCAACTAATGAAAAACTGTTTTTT.

As regards this clonotype: Given a far larger clone just one base away, this is likely a sequencing read error. The V gene is TRBV7-2, the J gene TRBJ2-7; D call uncertain. Germline-derived CDR1 and CDR2 are SGHTA and FQGNSA. CDR3 length equals 14 residues. DNA for the CDR3: TGTGCCAGCAGCTTAACGGACGGCGCCTACGAGCATTACTTC. It specifies CASSLTDGAYEHYF. Using reference TRBV7-2 and TRBJ2-7 for the parts outside the CDR3, the full variable domain is GAGVSQSPSNKVTEKGKDVELRCDPISGHTALYWYRQSLGQGLEFLIYFQGNSAPDKSGLPSDRFSAERTGGSVSTLTIQRTQQEDSAVYLCASSLTDGAYEHYFGPGTRLTVT.

On this clonotype itself: A read error may be the cause here, since a much bigger clone is one base away. This rearrangement joins TRBV12-3 or TRBV12-4 to TRBJ2-3; no definite D call. The DNA end lines up better with TRBJ1-5; the J call may be wrong. The CDR3 extends over 11 amino acids. The CDR3 nucleotides are TGTGCCAGCAGTTTGAGCGGTACGCAGCATTTT. Its protein is CASSLSGTQHF.

Many counts were recorded for this clonotype. J is TRBJ2-7 and V is TRBV5-1; D possibly corresponds to TRBD1 (5 bases). Between the trimmed V and J ends, which lost 4 bases and 2 bases, there was a span of 13 bases. CDR1 is SGHRS, CDR2 YFSETQ, per germline. The CDR3 has 14 residues. Here the CDR3 reads CASSPGYNPYEQYF. DNA of the CDR3: TGCGCCAGCAGCCCAGGGTATAATCCCTACGAGCAGTACTTC.

Remarks on this clonotype: Given a far larger clone just one base away, this is likely a sequencing read error. This likely comes from a read error, as the CDR3 has no conserved phenylalanine or tryptophan at its end. The chain links TRBV5-1 to TRBJ1-5, with TRBD1 as a possible D gene (5 bases). This CDR3 is built from 17 residues. CDR1 and CDR2 from the germline V gene are SGHRS and YFSETQ. CDR3 sequence (DNA): TGTGCCAGCAGGTGTCCCCTCCCCAGGGCCCACCGTCAGCCCCAGCATCTT. Protein product: CASRCPLPRAHRQPQHL.

This clonotype has at least ten counts. This sequence joins TRBV27 and TRBJ2-5, with 8 bases that match TRBD2. Trimming took 6 bases from V and 5 from J; bases not matched to a gene: 8. The CDR3 spans 14 residues. Germline assignment: CDR1 MNHEY and CDR2 SMNVEV (reference sequence). The CDR3 bases are TGTGCCAGCAGGGCCAGCGGGGGTAGGGAGACCCAGTACTTC. Translated: CASRASGGRETQYF.

Concerning this clonotype: A much larger clone lies one base from this, so it may be a read error. V and J are TRBV10-3 and TRBJ2-2; no reliable D call. CDR1 is ENHRY, CDR2 SYGVKD, per germline. The CDR3 runs to 12 residues. The CDR3 region is CVIGRSTGELFF. The CDR3 nucleotides read TGTGTCATCGGACGATCAACCGGGGAGCTGTTTTTT.

This clonotype was detected ten times or more. The CDR3 here is CASSRLAGHTDTQYF. For the CDR3, the DNA is TGTGCCAGCTCACGGCTAGCGGGGCACACAGATACGCAGTATTTT. The rearrangement uses TRBV18 and TRBJ2-3; 9 positions match TRBD2. This CDR3 spans 15 amino acids. Germline V gives CDR1 KGHSH, CDR2 LQKENI. V shed 4 bases, J shed 2 bases, and the junction held 4 bases outside the gene matches.

In this sample, this clonotype turned up many times. The CDR3 DNA is TGTGCCAGCACCCGGGGGCCCGGCAATGAAAAACTGTTTTTT. Translation: CASTRGPGNEKLFF. This chain connects TRBV12-3 or TRBV12-4 to TRBJ1-4, with D possibly being TRBD1 (6 bases). V lost 7 bases to trimming and J lost 5 bases, with 14 bases between them. This CDR3 is built from 14 residues.

This clonotype was seen at least ten times. This chain links TRBV28 with TRBJ2-2, with D perhaps matching TRBD2 (5 bases). V was shortened by 3 bases and J by 13 bases, with 15 bases between the two germline ends. The germline CDR1 and CDR2 sequences are MDHEN and SYDVKM. There are 13 residues in the CDR3. CDR3 sequence (DNA): TGTGCCAGCAGTTTTCCCCCTCAACGGGGGCTGTTTTTT. Translating gives CASSFPPQRGLFF.

This clonotype was counted ten times or more. The chain is built from TRBV2 and TRBJ1-2; the D is unclear. V was cut by 2 bases and J by 4 bases, with 5 bases left in between. The CDR3 consists of 12 residues. The V gene's germline CDR1 is SNHLY and CDR2 FYNNEI. The CDR3 DNA reads as TGTGCCAGCAGTGAACTTGTCTATGGCTACACCTTC. This gives the protein CASSELVYGYTF.

This clonotype was detected ten times or more. The chain uses TRBV19 and TRBJ1-1; 8 nucleotides line up with TRBD1. In germline, CDR1 is LNHDA, CDR2 SQIVND (reference sequence). V lost 3 bases, J lost 4 bases, and 4 bases stayed unmatched. The CDR3 is 14 residues long. CDR3 in amino acids: CASSIQGAFTEAFF. Here the CDR3 DNA reads TGTGCCAGTAGTATCCAGGGGGCTTTCACTGAAGCTTTCTTT.

This clonotype was found many times. The chain carries TRBV5-1 and TRBJ2-3; possible D gene TRBD2, 6 bases. Looked up from germline, CDR1 is SGHRS and CDR2 is YFSETQ. This CDR3 is 14 amino acids long. Trimming stripped 7 bases from V and 5 bases from J, with 17 bases between. The CDR3 sequence: CASRREPGGDTQYF. The DNA for the CDR3 is TGCGCCAGCCGTCGCGAGCCCGGGGGAGATACGCAGTATTTT.

This clonotype came up many times. The chain carries TRBV18 and TRBJ1-5; D unresolved. The CDR3 covers 14 residues. Germline V lookup: CDR1 KGHSH, CDR2 LQKENI. Trimming shortened V by 3 bases and J by 7 bases, and 13 bases separated the two germline ends. The CDR3 region has the DNA TGTGCCAGCTCACCTGGAGTATTGGGGCAGCCCCAGCATTTT. Its protein product is CASSPGVLGQPQHF.

The table lists this clonotype with many counts. The V gene is TRBV7-2, the J gene TRBJ2-7; tentative D call: TRBD1 (7 bases). The germline CDR1 and CDR2 sequences are SGHTA and FQGNSA. The CDR3 runs to 15 residues. Trimming removed 5 bases at V and 0 bases at J, with 14 bases between. Written as DNA, the CDR3 is TGTGCCAGCAGCCCTAGACAGGGACTCTCCTACGAGCAGTACTTC. Amino acid sequence: CASSPRQGLSYEQYF.

This clonotype was recorded at least ten times. This chain links TRBV6-5 with TRBJ1-1; no clear D. V was cut by 4 bases and J by 4 bases, with 16 bases left in between. Germline loops: CDR1 MNHEY, CDR2 SVGAGI. This CDR3 region has 15 residues. Written as DNA, the CDR3 is TGTGCCAGCAGTTCAAACCCGGGAGGACGCACTGAAGCTTTCTTT. It encodes CASSSNPGGRTEAFF.

In its sample, this clonotype was seen many times. The chain is built from TRBV5-1 and TRBJ2-3; tentative D call: TRBD2 (6 bases). The CDR3 is made up of 15 amino acids. V lost 4 bases to trimming and J lost 2 bases, with 14 bases between them. Germline assignment: CDR1 SGHRS and CDR2 YFSETQ. The CDR3 nucleotides read TGCGCCAGCAGCCGCCTAGGACTACCCACAGATACGCAGTATTTT. This codes for CASSRLGLPTDTQYF.